These 6 T cell receptor beta chains were all obtained from the same sample, sequenced in a study of T cell responses to AZD1222 COVID-19 vaccine. Profiling relied on immunoSEQ multiplex PCR, and the TCRdb table lists in-frame clones only, not all of them. This table has around 140,000 clones, about 92% appearing once. Sequencing used peripheral blood, obtained on day 0 of AZD1222 vaccination. The origin of the receptors is an adult in good health.

The J gene is TRBJ1-2, the V gene TRBV6-2 or TRBV6-3; 7 bases match TRBD1. The length of the CDR3 is 16 residues. V lost 2 bases and J lost 3; bases outside the gene matches: 9. Looked up from germline, CDR1 is MNHEY and CDR2 is SVGEGT. The CDR3 loop is CASSYTTGQAYYGYTF. CDR3 DNA: TGTGCCAGCAGTTACACTACCGGACAGGCCTACTATGGCTACACCTTC.

This chain links TRBV6-5 with TRBJ2-1, with D perhaps being TRBD1 or TRBD2 (6 bases each). This CDR3 has 15 amino acids. Germline V gives CDR1 MNHEY, CDR2 SVGAGI. Between the trimmed V and J ends, which lost 6 bases and 0 bases, there was a span of 12 bases. In nucleotides, the CDR3 is TGTGCCAGCAGCCCCAGGGGAGGCTCCTACAATGAGCAGTTCTTC. This gives the protein CASSPRGGSYNEQFF.

This sequence joins TRBV9 and TRBJ1-4; D remains ambiguous. Trimming left V 3 bases short and J 0 bases short, with 9 bases between. The CDR3 runs 15 residues. The germline CDR1 and CDR2 sequences are SGDLS and YYNGEE. CDR3 DNA: TGTGCCAGCAGCGGACCAGCAGCAACTAATGAAAAACTGTTTTTT. Protein product: CASSGPAATNEKLFF.

The chain links TRBV19 to TRBJ1-5, with a weak D call TRBD1 (5 bases). Trimming took off 5 bases at V and 0 bases at J, with 11 bases between the two ends. Germline assignment: CDR1 LNHDA and CDR2 SQIVND (reference sequence). The CDR3 is made up of 15 amino acids. CDR3 amino acids: CASSFGHDSNQPQHF. CDR3 nucleotides: TGTGCCAGTAGTTTTGGACACGATAGCAATCAGCCCCAGCATTTT.

This chain connects TRBV5-1 to TRBJ1-1; the D gene is possibly TRBD1 (6 bases). There are 15 residues in the CDR3. CDR1 and CDR2 from the germline V gene are SGHRS and YFSETQ. V lost 3 bases to trimming and J lost 7 bases, with 19 bases between them. CDR3 amino acids: CASSSSGQPENEAFF. The CDR3, as DNA: TGCGCCAGCAGCTCAAGCGGACAGCCTGAAAATGAAGCTTTCTTT. The full variable domain, its missing parts supplied by reference TRBV5-1 and TRBJ1-1, is KAGVTQTPRYLIKTRGQQVTLSCSPISGHRSVSWYQQTPGQGLQFLFEYFSETQRNKGNFPGRFSGRQFSNSRSEMNVSTLELGDSALYLCASSSSGQPENEAFFGQGTRLTVV.

J is TRBJ1-2 and V is TRBV21-1. TRBV21-1 is marked as a pseudogene. The CDR3 is 15 amino acids. The CDR3, as DNA: TGTGCCAGCAGCCCCCGCAGACAGGGTCAACCCGGGGGGACCTTC. It yields the protein CASSPRRQGQPGGTF.